The 18 T cell receptor beta chains in this list originate from one sample, sequenced in a study of T cells in women clearing cervical HPV infection. Sequenced by immunoSEQ multiplex PCR; TCRdb stores in-frame clones only, minus some. The sample table includes 30,000 to 40,000 clones. The sequenced sample consisted of blood buffy coat. Source of these receptors: a woman between 18 and 70 years old with a cervical HPV16 infection that either progressed to CIN3+ or cleared (not recorded which).

A remark on this clone: The DNA ends 3 residues before the CDR3 does, and the rest of the CDR3 is filled in from the germline J gene. The rearrangement links TRBV11-2 to TRBJ1-1; possibly TRBD1 for D (5 bases). Germline values: CDR1 SGHAT, CDR2 FQNNGV. The CDR3 is made up of 14 amino acids. V was shortened by 0 bases and J by 6 bases, with 11 bases between the two germline ends. Incomplete CDR3 DNA: TGTGCCAGCAGCTTAGATCTTAAGGGGCCTGAA. Translating it yields CASSLDLKGPE. The complete CDR3 reads CASSLDLKGPEAFF.

As concerns this clone: Coverage ceases 3 residues before the CDR3 finishes, and the germline J gene fills in the end. The chain couples TRBV7-9 to TRBJ2-5, with 11 nucleotides matching TRBD2. The V gene's germline CDR1 is SEHNR and CDR2 FQNEAQ (reference sequence). CDR3 length: 15 amino acids. The V segment lost 1 base and the J segment 4 bases; nucleotides outside the gene matches: 2. Incomplete CDR3 DNA: TGTGCCAGCAGCTTAGGGCTAGCGGGGGGAGAGACC. Its translation is CASSLGLAGGET. The complete CDR3 sequence is CASSLGLAGGETQYF.

With respect to this clone: The read gets to within 3 residues of the CDR3 end, and the germline J gene fills in the rest. The J gene is TRBJ1-4, the V gene TRBV7-2, with a possible D match to TRBD1 (5 bases). This CDR3 has 13 residues. Germline assignment: CDR1 SGHTA and CDR2 FQGNSA. CDR3 residues: CASSSGTSSLLFF. Partial CDR3 DNA: TGTGCCAGCAGCTCCGGGACTAGTAGTTTA. Based on the CDR3 plus reference TRBV7-2 and TRBJ1-4, the full variable domain is GAGVSQSPSNKVTEKGKDVELRCDPISGHTALYWYRQSLGQGLEFLIYFQGNSAPDKSGLPSDRFSAERTGGSVSTLTIQRTQQEDSAVYLCASSSGTSSLLFFGSGTQLSVL.

In the case of this clone: With the read ending 3 residues before the CDR3 end, the germline J gene is used to fill in that end. The chain couples TRBV20-1 to TRBJ1-4, with D perhaps TRBD1 (5 bases). The CDR3 runs to 15 residues. Germline V gene lookup returns CDR1 DFQATT and CDR2 SNEGSKA (reference sequence). Deletions cut 2 bases from V and 1 base from J, with 11 bases between. The covered CDR3 bases are TGCAGTGCTAGACTTAGGGGCGGAACTAATGAAAAA. Residues: CSARLRGGTNEK. The whole CDR3 protein is CSARLRGGTNEKLFF.

Concerning this clone itself: The read halts 3 residues ahead of the CDR3 end, with the missing end drawn from the germline J gene. The chain is built from TRBV7-2 and TRBJ1-2; no clear D. The CDR3 has 14 residues. Per the germline V gene, CDR1 is SGHTA and CDR2 is FQGNSA. The V end lost 5 bases, the J end lost 4 bases, and 14 bases lay between the germline ends. CDR3 residues: CASSPRGGGYGYTF. Partial CDR3 DNA: TGTGCCAGCAGCCCACGGGGAGGCGGCTATGGC.

Concerning this clone: At one of its ends the junction is not consistent with the germline gene, which may arise from a read error. Read sequence stops 3 residues before the CDR3 end, and the germline J gene provides the missing end. The chain links TRBV11-2 to TRBJ1-1; 10 bases are shared with TRBD1. Looked up from germline, CDR1 is SGHAT and CDR2 is FQNNGV. This CDR3 contains 15 residues. The CDR3 protein is CASSPKGQGNAEAFF. The DNA read from the CDR3 is TGTGCCAGCAGCCCGAAGGGACAGGGGAACGCTGAA. The variable domain in full, completed from reference TRBV11-2 and TRBJ1-1, reads EAGVAQSPRYKIIEKRQSVAFWCNPISGHATLYWYQQILGQGPKLLIQFQNNGVVDDSQLPKDRFSAERLKGVDSTLKIQPAKLEDSAVYLCASSPKGQGNAEAFFGQGTRLTVV.

Comments on this clone: The CDR3 goes on 3 residues after the read ends, and that part is filled in from the germline J gene. The chain combines TRBV19 with TRBJ2-4, with 7 bases identical to TRBD1. Germline-derived CDR1 and CDR2 are LNHDA and SQIVND (reference sequence). The CDR3 consists of 13 residues. The CDR3: CASTPQGSYGQYF. CDR3 bases read: TGTGCCAGTACCCCACAGGGGAGCTATGGT.

As to this clone: From the germline J gene comes the end of the CDR3, since the read stops 3 residues before it. This chain joins TRBV10-1 and TRBJ2-2, with a possible D match to TRBD1 (6 bases). The V end was cut by 3 bases, the J end by 4 bases, with 15 bases between. This CDR3 is 16 amino acids long. The germline V gene encodes CDR1 WNHNN and CDR2 SYGVQD (reference sequence). The CDR3 sequence is CASSDPSGVGTGELFF. The part of the CDR3 DNA that was read is TGCGCCAGCAGTGACCCCTCAGGGGTGGGCACCGGGGAG.

Details on this clone: The junction departs from the called germline gene at one end, perhaps through a read error. The read falls 3 residues short of the CDR3 end, and the missing part is taken from the germline J gene. This chain connects TRBV4-2 to TRBJ1-2; 7 bases agree with TRBD1. CDR3 length: 13 amino acids. The germline gives CDR1 LGHNA, CDR2 YNFKEQ. The part of the CDR3 DNA that was read is TGCGCCAGCAGCCAGGACAACAGGGGAGGC. Protein product: CASSQDNRGG. The whole CDR3 protein reads CASSQDNRGGYTF.

The CDR3 region is CASSKNRVGNDYTF. The covered CDR3 bases are TGTGCCAGTAGTAAAAACAGGGTAGGGAATGAC. This chain joins TRBV19 and TRBJ1-2; TRBD1 is a possible D gene (6 bases). The read terminates 3 residues before the CDR3 end, so the remaining end is supplied by the germline J gene. The CDR3 spans 14 residues. Germline CDR1 LNHDA, CDR2 SQIVND (reference sequence).

A remark on this clone: The CDR3 end lies 3 residues beyond the end of the read and is filled in from the germline J gene. The rearrangement uses TRBV5-1 and TRBJ2-7; D is ambiguous. Germline V lookup: CDR1 SGHRS, CDR2 YFSETQ. This CDR3 is 15 amino acids long. Trimming removed 0 bases at V and 6 bases at J, with 16 bases between. CDR3 protein: CASSLEVTAPTEQYF. CDR3 bases read: TGCGCCAGCAGCTTGGAGGTCACAGCCCCCACCGAG.

About this clone: The missing CDR3 end, 3 residues past where the read stops, is filled in from the germline J gene. This sequence joins TRBV5-4 and TRBJ1-6, with 10 bases lining up with TRBD1. The CDR3 length is 15 residues. J lost 6 bases, V lost 4 bases, and 4 bases had no gene match. CDR1 and CDR2 (germline): SGHNT, YYREEE (reference sequence). Incomplete CDR3 DNA: TGTGCCAGCAGCGGAGGGGACAGGGGTAATTCACCC. As protein: CASSGGDRGNSP. The whole CDR3 protein reads CASSGGDRGNSPLHF.

Comment on this clone: The CDR3 end falls 3 residues outside the read, so it is completed with the germline J gene. The rearrangement links TRBV5-4 to TRBJ2-7, with TRBD1 matching over 7 bases. Trimming cost V 6 bases and J 2 bases; bases outside gene matches: 8. CDR3 length: 14 amino acids. CDR1 SGHNT and CDR2 YYREEE come from the germline V gene (reference sequence). CDR3 DNA, as far as it was read: TGTGCCAGCACCCAACAGGGGTCTCCCTACGAG. Translation: CASTQQGSPYE. The CDR3 as a whole reads CASTQQGSPYEQYF. The full variable domain, with the rest looked up from reference TRBV5-4 and TRBJ2-7, is ETGVTQSPTHLIKTRGQQVTLRCSSQSGHNTVSWYQQALGQGPQFIFQYYREEENGRGNFPPRFSGLQFPNYSSELNVNALELDDSALYLCASTQQGSPYEQYFGPGTRLTVT.

On this clone itself: Coverage ceases 3 residues before the CDR3 finishes, and the germline J gene fills in the end. V and J are TRBV7-2 and TRBJ1-2, with a tentative D call TRBD1 (6 bases). The germline V and J ends were trimmed by 2 bases and 5 bases, with 9 bases remaining between them. This CDR3 region has 13 residues. CDR1 and CDR2 from the germline V gene are SGHTA and FQGNSA. The CDR3 sequence: CASSLTGLYGYTF. The covered CDR3 bases are TGTGCCAGCAGCTTAACAGGGTTATATGGC.

For this clone: Additional DNA sequences in this sample encode the identical CDR3. CDR3 protein: CASRDSSGNTIYF. Incomplete CDR3 DNA: TGTGCCAGCAGGGACAGCTCTGGAAACACC. V and J are TRBV7-2 and TRBJ1-3; D may be TRBD1 (6 bases). The read ends 3 residues shy of where the CDR3 ends; the end is completed using the germline J gene. From germline, CDR1 is SGHTA and CDR2 FQGNSA. The CDR3 consists of 13 residues. Trimming stripped 6 bases from V and 0 bases from J, with 6 bases between. Variable domain in full (rest from reference TRBV7-2 and TRBJ1-3): GAGVSQSPSNKVTEKGKDVELRCDPISGHTALYWYRQSLGQGLEFLIYFQGNSAPDKSGLPSDRFSAERTGGSVSTLTIQRTQQEDSAVYLCASRDSSGNTIYFGEGSWLTVV.

To note about this clone: The sequence runs out 3 residues before the end of the CDR3; the remainder is reconstructed from the germline J gene. J is TRBJ2-7 and V is TRBV11-2; 8 bases align to TRBD2. The ends lost 1 base at V and 3 bases at J; junction bases unmatched: 5. Germline CDR1 reads SGHAT; CDR2 reads FQNNGV. The CDR3 has 15 residues. The CDR3 bases that were read are TGTGCCAGCAGCTTAGGTACTAGCGGTATCTACGAG. It codes for CASSLGTSGIYE. The entire CDR3 protein is CASSLGTSGIYEQYF.

About this clone: The read gets to within 3 residues of the CDR3 end, and the germline J gene fills in the rest. The genes are TRBV7-9 and TRBJ1-2; TRBD1 aligns across 7 bases. Germline CDR1 is SEHNR and CDR2 is FQNEAQ (reference sequence). This CDR3 region has 15 residues. The CDR3 DNA, read in part, is TGTGCCAGCAGCTTATTCCCGACAGGGAACTACGAC. Translation: CASSLFPTGNYD. The whole CDR3 sequence is CASSLFPTGNYDYTF.

CDR3 protein: CASSLDRFNEQYF. Incomplete CDR3 DNA: TGTGCCAGCAGTTTGGACAGATTTAACGAG. The chain links TRBV12-3 or TRBV12-4 to TRBJ2-7, with D possibly being TRBD1 (6 bases). The CDR3 end falls 3 residues outside the read, so it is completed with the germline J gene. Trimming pared 3 bases from V and 5 bases from J, leaving 11 bases between. The CDR3 totals 13 residues.